The entry below describes one T cell receptor (beta chain). Its specific antigen is unknown. The sample holds no much larger clone one base away, and base qualities are not on file. These data are taken from a study of T cells in Graves' hyperthyroidism and ophthalmopathy (dated by TCRdb to 2018 to 2020). Looking at the study overall: Peripheral blood samples were taken at the time of initial diagnosis, prior to any treatment. Thyroid tissue and blood T-cell repertoires from six Graves' hyperthyroidism patients were also compared in the study. The roughly 100 discovery patients were divided at random into training and test sets in a 7:3 ratio. According to the paper, TCR Vbeta CDR3 sequencing was carried out on some 140 peripheral blood samples, which came from 40 to 45 ophthalmopathy, 75 or so hyperthyroidism and approximately 17 progressor patients. After blood sampling, hyperthyroidism patients were treated with methimazole at a starting dose of 30 mg daily, and ophthalmopathy patients were treated with high-dose intravenous methylprednisolone. To identify TCR V-J signatures that set the groups apart, the researchers used a discovery cohort of about a hundred patients, made up of 43 with Graves' ophthalmopathy and some 58 with stable Graves' hyperthyroidism. Prospective prediction of ophthalmopathy was tested in an independent validation cohort of 18 to 20 hyperthyroidism patients and 17 patients who later progressed to ophthalmopathy.

CDR1 is given as KGHSH and CDR2 as LQKENI, both from the germline V gene. From its cysteine to its phenylalanine, the CDR3 spans 16 amino acids. Of all the DNA, just the CDR3 is kept, 48 bases in frame from base 1. V drops 0 bases and J drops 2 bases, leaving 13 bases in between. The TCR beta CDR3 regions were amplified from RNA transcripts. The TCR CDR3 was subjected to a first round of RT-PCR using the HTBI primer set and the Qiagen OneStep RT-PCR kit. A second multiplex PCR round built the libraries, followed by size selection and purification. The libraries were sequenced on an Illumina HiSeq2000 using paired-end 100 bp reads. In the authors' own workflow: SOAPnuke was used to process the raw data, throwing out any read that contained adapters or uncalled bases, had a mean Phred below 15, or lacked an exact constant-primer or identifier match. COPE v1.2.5 was used to merge high-quality paired reads, and clonotypes were defined as unique nucleotide sequences. MiTCR v1.1 was used to align the clonotypes against IMGT TRBV, TRBD and TRBJ reference segments. The analysis was restricted to V-J combinations with a frequency above 0.0001, which together covered 99.2% of the repertoires. The TCS score was defined as the ratio of F50 (clonal expansion) to E x V (chaos), calculated using BLOSUM62-based TCRdist between CDR3 peptides within each V-J. Welch's t-statistics and random forest reduced 450 to 600 V-J features to 10 to 15, which were used in a naive Bayes classifier (R e1071). Through fastp at Q25 and MiXCR, TCRdb rebuilt clones from the public reads, retaining in-frame beta chains. Each entry merges the rows of one CDR3 protein and shows their most common DNA and genes. TCRdb's processing, not the study's, gives the V and J calls here. The sample records roughly 380,000 distinct CDR3 sequences, roughly 13% of which are singletons. The ten largest clones take up about 5% of the sample.

Stable Graves' hyperthyroidism was defined as no progression to ophthalmopathy during 18 months of follow-up. Hyperthyroidism patients were newly diagnosed, had a disease duration of under 2 months, and were aged 18 to 65 years. Exclusion was applied to patients with uncontrolled infections, other autoimmune diseases, pregnancy or lactation. Diagnoses were based on clinical symptoms, serum thyroxine and TRAb, thyroid ultrasound and orbital computed tomography. PBMCs were isolated from approximately 10 ml of fresh peripheral blood by Ficoll-Paque density gradient centrifugation. Total RNA was extracted with Trizol reagent, and quality was checked on an Agilent 2100 Bioanalyzer. General conclusions and limits of the study: A model built on a 13 V-J signature distinguished ophthalmopathy from stable hyperthyroidism, reaching around 88% sensitivity and about 81% specificity in cross-validation and 80%/75% in testing. During validation, the model predicted progression to ophthalmopathy a median of about 6.3 months ahead of onset, with around 71% sensitivity and around 72% specificity. No statistical method was used to set the sample size in advance, and investigators knew the group allocation. Most expanded thyroid clonotypes (frequency above 0.001) were also detected in blood, suggesting blood repertoires may reflect thyroid immune responses.

Material for sequencing was blood. The V and J segments used are TRBV18 and TRBJ2-5; TRBD1 might be the D gene, on 5 matching bases. The TCR originated in a woman aged 18-30 years with Graves' hyperthyroidism. The CDR3 reads as follows: CASSPPRGSGQETQYF. The DNA sequence follows: TGTGCCAGCTCACCACCAAGGGGTTCTGGGCAAGAGACCCAGTACTTC.